This is a list of T cell receptor beta chains from one sample in a study of blood T cell repertoires in COVID-19. TCRdb keeps only in-frame clones here, not all; method: immunoSEQ multiplex PCR. This table holds approximately 130,000 clones, approximately 86% found once. The source material was peripheral blood. The source of these receptors is a woman aged 45 to 65 who had recovered from COVID-19. Each CDR3 is given with its conserved first and last residue. The D gene is left open where the match is weak. The size of a clone is reported for some rows only, either as once, few or many, or as a class for expanded clones.

cdr3_length	v_call	d_call	clone_size	j_call	cdr3_aa	cdr3_nt
16	TRBV4-1	TRBD2	NA	TRBJ2-1	CASSQERLAGTNEQFF	TGCGCCAGCAGCCAAGAAAGACTAGCGGGCACCAATGAGCAGTTCTTC
13	TRBV18	NA	NA	TRBJ2-3	CASSPERRNTQYF	TGTGCCAGCTCACCAGAGCGACGAAATACGCAGTATTTT
13	TRBV19	NA	NA	TRBJ2-1	CASTGGRGGEQFF	TGTGCCAGTACGGGGGGCCGAGGTGGTGAGCAGTTCTTC
16	TRBV18	NA	NA	TRBJ2-6	CASSPLSVSGANVLTF	TGTGCCAGCTCACCTCTCAGCGTCTCTGGGGCCAACGTCCTGACTTTC
14	TRBV10-1	TRBD1	NA	TRBJ2-3	CASSQDRGTDTQYF	TGCGCCAGCAGCCAGGACAGGGGCACAGATACGCAGTATTTT
16	TRBV11-3	TRBD2	NA	TRBJ2-3	CASSSRLARSTDTQYF	TGTGCCAGCAGCTCCAGACTAGCGCGGAGCACAGATACGCAGTATTTT
15	TRBV30	NA	many	TRBJ2-1	CAWSVPPRFYNEQFF	TGTGCCTGGAGTGTCCCCCCGCGCTTCTACAATGAGCAGTTCTTC
15	TRBV28	TRBD1	NA	TRBJ1-2	CASRHYRGAYYGYTF	TGTGCCAGCAGACATTACAGGGGTGCCTACTATGGCTACACCTTC
14	TRBV5-6	TRBD2	NA	TRBJ2-7	CASSLPSGSGEQYF	TGTGCCAGCAGCTTACCAAGCGGGAGCGGCGAGCAGTACTTC
17	TRBV3-1/TRBV3-2	TRBD1	NA	TRBJ2-3	CASSFRTGKGSTDTQYF	TGTGCCAGCAGCTTTCGGACAGGGAAGGGAAGCACAGATACGCAGTATTTT
14	TRBV24-1	NA	NA	TRBJ2-4	CATGGGYDKNIQYF	TGTGCCACAGGTGGGGGGTACGACAAAAACATTCAGTACTTC
15	TRBV2	TRBD1	once	TRBJ1-6	CASSASTGGASPLHF	TGTGCCAGCAGTGCTTCGACAGGGGGTGCTTCACCCCTCCACTTT
11	TRBV2	NA	NA	TRBJ2-7	CASSASYEQYF	TGTGCCAGCAGTGCTAGTTACGAGCAGTACTTC
14	TRBV2	NA	once	TRBJ2-7	CASSATGAGYEQYF	TGTGCCAGCAGTGCTACAGGGGCGGGGTACGAGCAGTACTTC
15	TRBV19	TRBD1	NA	TRBJ2-5	CASSIHRGPEETQYF	TGTGCCAGTAGTATCCACAGGGGGCCGGAGGAGACCCAGTACTTC
15	TRBV6-5	TRBD1	NA	TRBJ1-5	CASIIGQGVDQPQHF	TGTGCCAGCATAATAGGACAGGGAGTCGATCAGCCCCAGCATTTT
18	TRBV30	NA	few	TRBJ2-1	CAWMNTQSGQQRYNEQFF	TGTGCCTGGATGAACACCCAGTCGGGACAACAAAGATACAATGAGCAGTTCTTC
13	TRBV10-3	NA	NA	TRBJ1-2	CAISATPNYGYTF	TGTGCCATCAGTGCAACTCCTAACTATGGCTACACCTTC
13	TRBV4-1	TRBD1	once	TRBJ1-1	CASSQGTGVKAFF	TGCGCCAGCAGCCAGGGAACAGGGGTGAAAGCTTTCTTT
13	TRBV6-5	TRBD1	NA	TRBJ1-1	CASSTGVGTEAFF	TGTGCCAGCAGTACAGGGGTCGGCACTGAAGCTTTCTTT
11	TRBV12-3/TRBV12-4	NA	NA	TRBJ1-1	CASSQDRKAFF	TGTGCCAGCAGCCAGGACAGAAAAGCTTTCTTT
12	TRBV6-5	NA	NA	TRBJ1-2	CASSAGGYGYTF	TGTGCCAGCTCGGCCGGGGGCTATGGCTACACCTTC
13	TRBV19	NA	NA	TRBJ1-1	CASSNGGSTEAFF	TGTGCCAGTAGTAACGGAGGGAGCACTGAAGCTTTCTTT
10	TRBV19	NA	once	TRBJ1-2	CASSGYGYTF	TGTGCCAGTAGCGGCTATGGCTACACCTTC
14	TRBV5-1	NA	NA	TRBJ2-1	CASSLTRRGNEQFF	TGCGCCAGCAGCTTGACTAGGAGGGGCAATGAGCAGTTCTTC
14	TRBV7-9	NA	once	TRBJ2-5	CASSFRTAKETQYF	TGTGCCAGCAGCTTCCGGACAGCTAAAGAGACCCAGTACTTC
12	TRBV19	NA	NA	TRBJ2-7	CASSSTGYEQYF	TGTGCCAGTAGTTCAACAGGGTACGAGCAGTACTTC
13	TRBV19	NA	few	TRBJ1-2	CASSIDSLYGYTF	TGTGCCAGTAGTATAGATAGCCTCTATGGCTACACCTTC
18	TRBV15	NA	NA	TRBJ1-1	CATSPRDRLISRNTEAFF	TGTGCCACCAGCCCTCGTGACAGGCTCATCAGCAGGAACACTGAAGCTTTCTTT